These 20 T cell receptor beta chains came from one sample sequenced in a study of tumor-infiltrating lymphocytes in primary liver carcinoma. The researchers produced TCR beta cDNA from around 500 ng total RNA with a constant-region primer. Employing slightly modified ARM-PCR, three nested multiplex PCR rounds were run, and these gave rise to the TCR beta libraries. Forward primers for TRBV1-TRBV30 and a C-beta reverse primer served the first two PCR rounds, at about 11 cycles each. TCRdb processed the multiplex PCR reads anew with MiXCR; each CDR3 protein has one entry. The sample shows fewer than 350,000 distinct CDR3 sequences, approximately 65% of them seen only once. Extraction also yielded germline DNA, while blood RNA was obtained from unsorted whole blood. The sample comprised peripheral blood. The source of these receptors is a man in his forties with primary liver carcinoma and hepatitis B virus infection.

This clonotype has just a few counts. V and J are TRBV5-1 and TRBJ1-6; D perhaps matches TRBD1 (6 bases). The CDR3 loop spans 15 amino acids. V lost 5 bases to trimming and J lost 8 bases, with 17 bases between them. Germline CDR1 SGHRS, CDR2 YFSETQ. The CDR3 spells CASRSSGASDSPLHF. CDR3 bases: TGCGCCAGCAGGAGTTCGGGGGCCTCCGATTCACCCCTCCACTTT.

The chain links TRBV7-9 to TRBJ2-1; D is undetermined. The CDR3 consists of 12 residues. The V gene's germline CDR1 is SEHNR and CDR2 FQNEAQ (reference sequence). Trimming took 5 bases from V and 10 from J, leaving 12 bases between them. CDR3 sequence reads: CASSLSSSEQFF. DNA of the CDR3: TGTGCCAGCAGCCTCTCTAGTTCCGAGCAGTTCTTC.

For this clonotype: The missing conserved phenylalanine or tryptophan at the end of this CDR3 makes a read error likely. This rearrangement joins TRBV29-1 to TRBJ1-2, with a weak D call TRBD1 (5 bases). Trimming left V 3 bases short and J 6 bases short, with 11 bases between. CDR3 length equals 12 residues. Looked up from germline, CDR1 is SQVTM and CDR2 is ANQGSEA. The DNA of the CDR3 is TGCAGCGTTGATCGACAGAGGCATGGCTACACCATC. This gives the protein CSVDRQRHGYTI.

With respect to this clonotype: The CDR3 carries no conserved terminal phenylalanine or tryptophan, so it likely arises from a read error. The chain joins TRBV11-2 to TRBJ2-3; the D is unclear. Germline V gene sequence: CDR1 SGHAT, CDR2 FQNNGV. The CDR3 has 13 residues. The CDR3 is CANSPPLEDTQYC. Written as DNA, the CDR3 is TGTGCCAACAGCCCCCCCCTCGAAGATACGCAGTATTGT.

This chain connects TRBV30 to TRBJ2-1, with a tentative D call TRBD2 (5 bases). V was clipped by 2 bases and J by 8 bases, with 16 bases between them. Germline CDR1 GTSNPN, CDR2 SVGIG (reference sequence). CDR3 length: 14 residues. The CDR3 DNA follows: TGTGCCTGGAGTAGTTGGAATGCGAGGGATGAGCAGTTCTTC. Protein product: CAWSSWNARDEQFF.

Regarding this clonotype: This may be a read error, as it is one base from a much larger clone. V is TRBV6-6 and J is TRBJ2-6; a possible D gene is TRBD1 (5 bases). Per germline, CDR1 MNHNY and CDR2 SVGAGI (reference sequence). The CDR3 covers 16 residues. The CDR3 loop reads CASSYQVPSGANVLAF. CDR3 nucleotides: TGTGCCAGCAGTTACCAGGTTCCCTCTGGGGCCAACGTCCTGGCTTTC.

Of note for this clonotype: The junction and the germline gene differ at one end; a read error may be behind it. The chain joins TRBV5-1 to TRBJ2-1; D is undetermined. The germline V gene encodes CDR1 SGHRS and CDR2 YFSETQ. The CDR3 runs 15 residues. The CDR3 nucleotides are TGCGCCAGCAGCGAACCTCCGCGGCCCTACAATGAGGAGTTCTTC. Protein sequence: CASSEPPRPYNEEFF.

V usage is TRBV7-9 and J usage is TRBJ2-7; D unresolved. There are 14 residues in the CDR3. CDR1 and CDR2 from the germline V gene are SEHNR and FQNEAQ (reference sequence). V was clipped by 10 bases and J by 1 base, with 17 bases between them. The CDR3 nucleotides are TGTGCCAACAGTCCCGGTACCCAATCCTACGAGCAGTACTTC. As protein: CANSPGTQSYEQYF.

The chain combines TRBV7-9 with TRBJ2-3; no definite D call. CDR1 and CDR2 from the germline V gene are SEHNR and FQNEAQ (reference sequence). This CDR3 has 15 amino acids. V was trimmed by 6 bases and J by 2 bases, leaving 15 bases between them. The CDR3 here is CASSPCQAYTDTQYF. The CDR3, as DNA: TGTGCCAGCAGTCCGTGCCAGGCTTACACAGATACGCAGTATTTT.

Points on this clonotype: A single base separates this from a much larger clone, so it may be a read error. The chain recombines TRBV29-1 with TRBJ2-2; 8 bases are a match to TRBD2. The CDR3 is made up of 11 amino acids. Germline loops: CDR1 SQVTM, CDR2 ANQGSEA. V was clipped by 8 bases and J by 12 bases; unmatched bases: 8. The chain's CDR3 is CSIRTGGKLFF. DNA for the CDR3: TGCAGCATTCGGACGGGAGGGAAGCTGTTTTTT.

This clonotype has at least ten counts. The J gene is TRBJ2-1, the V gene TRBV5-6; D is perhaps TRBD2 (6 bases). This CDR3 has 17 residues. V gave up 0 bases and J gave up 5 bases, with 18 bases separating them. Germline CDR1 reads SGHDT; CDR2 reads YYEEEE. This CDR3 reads CASSLEATRLFDNEQFF. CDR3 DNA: TGTGCCAGCAGCTTGGAAGCGACTAGACTTTTCGACAATGAGCAGTTCTTC. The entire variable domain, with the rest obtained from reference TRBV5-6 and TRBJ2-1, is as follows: DAGVTQSPTHLIKTRGQQVTLRCSPKSGHDTVSWYQQALGQGPQFIFQYYEEEERQRGNFPDRFSGHQFPNYSSELNVNALLLGDSALYLCASSLEATRLFDNEQFFGPGTRLTVL.

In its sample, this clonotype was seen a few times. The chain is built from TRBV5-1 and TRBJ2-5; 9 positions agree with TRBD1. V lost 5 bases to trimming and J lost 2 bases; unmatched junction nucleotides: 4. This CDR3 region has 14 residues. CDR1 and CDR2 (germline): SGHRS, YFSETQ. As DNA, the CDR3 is TGCGCCAGCAGAGGGACAGGGTGGCAAGAGACCCAGTACTTC. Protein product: CASRGTGWQETQYF.

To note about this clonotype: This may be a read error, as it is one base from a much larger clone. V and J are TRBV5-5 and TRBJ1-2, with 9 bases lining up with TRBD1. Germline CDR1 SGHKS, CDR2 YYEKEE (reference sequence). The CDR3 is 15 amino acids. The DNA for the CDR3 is TGTGCCAGCAACTTGGAGGGACAGGGACCCTATGGCTACACCTTC. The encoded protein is CASNLEGQGPYGYTF. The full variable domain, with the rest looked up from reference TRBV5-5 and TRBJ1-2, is DAGVTQSPTHLIKTRGQQVTLRCSPISGHKSVSWYQQVLGQGPQFIFQYYEKEERGRGNFPDRFSARQFPNYSSELNVNALLLGDSALYLCASNLEGQGPYGYTFGSGTRLTVV.

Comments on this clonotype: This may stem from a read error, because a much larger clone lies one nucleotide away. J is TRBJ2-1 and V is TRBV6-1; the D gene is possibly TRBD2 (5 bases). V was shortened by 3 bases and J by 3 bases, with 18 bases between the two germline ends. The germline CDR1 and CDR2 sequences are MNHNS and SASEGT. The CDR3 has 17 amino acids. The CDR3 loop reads CASSEGKRTRFYNEQFF. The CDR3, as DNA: TGTGCCAGCAGTGAGGGGAAGCGGACCCGCTTCTACAATGAGCAGTTCTTC.

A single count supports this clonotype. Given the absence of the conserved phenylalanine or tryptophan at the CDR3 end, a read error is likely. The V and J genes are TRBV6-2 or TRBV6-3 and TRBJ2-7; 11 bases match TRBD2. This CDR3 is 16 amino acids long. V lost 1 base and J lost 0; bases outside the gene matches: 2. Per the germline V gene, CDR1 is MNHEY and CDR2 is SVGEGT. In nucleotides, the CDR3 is TGTGCCAGCAGTTACTTGACTAGCGGGGTCTCCTACGAGCAGTACTTA. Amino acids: CASSYLTSGVSYEQYL.

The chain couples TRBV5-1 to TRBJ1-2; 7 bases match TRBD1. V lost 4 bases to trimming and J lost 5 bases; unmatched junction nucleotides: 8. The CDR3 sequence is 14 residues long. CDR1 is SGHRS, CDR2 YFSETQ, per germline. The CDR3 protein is CASSGEGGGYGYTF. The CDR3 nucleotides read TGCGCCAGCAGCGGCGAAGGGGGCGGATATGGCTACACCTTC.

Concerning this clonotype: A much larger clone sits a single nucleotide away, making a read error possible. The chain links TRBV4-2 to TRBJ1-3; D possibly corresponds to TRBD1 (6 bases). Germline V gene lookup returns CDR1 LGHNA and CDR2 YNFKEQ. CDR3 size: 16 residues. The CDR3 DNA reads TGTGCCAGCGGCCAAGATCGGGCAGGGGTCGGAAACACCATATATTTT. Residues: CASGQDRAGVGNTIYF.

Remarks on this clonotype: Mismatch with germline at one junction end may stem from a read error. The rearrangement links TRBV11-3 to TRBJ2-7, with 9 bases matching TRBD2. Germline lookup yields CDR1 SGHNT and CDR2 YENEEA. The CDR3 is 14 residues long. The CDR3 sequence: CVSSLDWTSAKQYF. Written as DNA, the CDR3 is TGTGTCAGCAGCTTAGATTGGACTAGCGCCAAGCAGTACTTC.

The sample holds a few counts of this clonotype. The CDR3 DNA is TGTGCCAGCAGCTTATGGGATAATGAAAAACTGTTTTTT. This codes for CASSLWDNEKLFF. The chain has TRBV7-9 and TRBJ1-4, with D unresolved. This CDR3 is built from 13 residues. Trimming stripped 2 bases from V and 4 bases from J, with 5 bases between. Germline V gene sequence: CDR1 SEHNR, CDR2 FQNEAQ (reference sequence).

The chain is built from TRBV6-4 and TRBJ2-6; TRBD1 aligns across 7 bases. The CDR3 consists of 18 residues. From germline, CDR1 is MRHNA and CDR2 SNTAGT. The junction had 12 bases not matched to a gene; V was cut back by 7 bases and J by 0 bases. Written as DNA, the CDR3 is TGTGCCAGCACCTACCGGGACAGATCCTTCTCTGGGGCCAACGTCCTGACTTTC. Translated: CASTYRDRSFSGANVLTF.